This T cell receptor (beta chain) was found in a study of T cell responses to AZD1222 COVID-19 vaccine. Overall study findings and caveats: Baseline seropositives among AZD1222 recipients totaled only 5 to 7. The repertoires were collected only after the peak T cell response.

Remarks on this clone: What it binds is unknown.

Assay: immunoSEQ multiplex PCR; the TCRdb copy retains only in-frame clones and omits some. In the table there are 120,000 or so clones, approximately 90% of which are singletons. CDR1 and CDR2 (germline): MGHRA, YSYEKL. V lost 5 bases to trimming and J lost 0 bases, with 13 bases between them. The CDR3 extends over 15 amino acids. V usage is TRBV4-1 and J usage is TRBJ1-1; no reliable D call. The sequence derives from an adult who received the AZD1222 COVID-19 vaccine. Sequenced material: peripheral blood, taken 28 days after the second AZD1222 dose. CDR3 sequence (DNA): TGCGCCAGCAGCTACCGGGAAGATTTGAACACTGAAGCTTTCTTT. Translated, it gives CASSYREDLNTEAFF.